This T cell receptor (beta chain) was sequenced for a study of cytomegalovirus exposure and HLA in healthy donors. Study-wide context: Some 85 million unique TCRs, all from HLA-typed donors, were included in an early release of the data.

Both 60 Vbeta primers and 13 Jbeta primers went into the PCR. Sequenced by immunoSEQ multiplex PCR; TCRdb stores in-frame clones only, minus some. The sample consists of 65,000 or so clones, around four fifths of them appearing once. Overall study findings and caveats: Most observed TCR sequences were rare, whereas some public TCRs were detected in many donors. Clonal expansion, a later analysis showed, was greater in HLA-associated TCR beta chains than in equally common others.

On this clone itself: The antigen remains undetermined.

The CDR3 sequence is 14 residues long. Trimming took 0 bases from V and 1 from J, leaving 7 bases between them. Germline values: CDR1 SGHVS, CDR2 FQNEAQ. The chain is built from TRBV7-8 and TRBJ2-7, with unresolved D. Sequenced: PBMCs. The clonotype comes from a girl aged 10 to 17 in good health and CMV-seropositive. CDR3 protein: CASSLASGSYEQYF. CDR3 coding DNA: TGTGCCAGCAGCTTAGCTTCGGGTTCCTACGAGCAGTACTTC.